This record covers a single T cell receptor (beta chain). This specimen comes from a study of blood T cell repertoires in COVID-19. At the level of the study: Sites across the United States, Italy and Spain contributed samples from acute and convalescent COVID-19.

Some clones are missing from TCRdb's copy, which holds only in-frame ones; the method was immunoSEQ multiplex PCR. The table includes about 150,000 clones, roughly 90% detected once. Sequencing was carried out using peripheral blood. The receptor was isolated from a man aged 18 to 29 with COVID-19, enrolled during active disease.

In DNA, the CDR3 is TGTGCCAGCTCCCGGGGGGGATCTAGCACAGATACGCAGTATTTT. It encodes CASSRGGSSTDTQYF. The chain employs TRBV18 and TRBJ2-3, with 8 bases matching TRBD2. The germline gives CDR1 KGHSH, CDR2 LQKENI. Trimming at V came to 6 bases and at J to 0 bases, leaving 5 bases not matched to a gene. The CDR3 has 15 amino acids.